These 4 T cell receptor beta chains were sequenced from one sample in a study of regulatory T cells in long-lasting Graves disease (dated by TCRdb to the early 2020s). The sample's time point label is to be understood as: newly diagnosed GD, antithyroid drugs for less than 3 months. For both TCR sequencing and RNA sequencing, RNA was extracted from PBMCs in TRIzol. The library was built by means of multiplex PCR. For sequencing, an Illumina HiSeq 4000 was employed. iRepertoire HTBI primers and Arm-PCR amplification of CDR3 regions were used to construct TCR beta libraries. The raw public reads went through TCRdb reprocessing: fastp at Q25, MiXCR clone calling, in-frame beta chains kept. CDR3 protein duplicates are merged, each entry listing the most common genes and DNA. The sample has roughly 420,000 distinct CDR3 sequences on record, roughly 15% of them singletons. The ten most abundant clones make up around a quarter of the sample.

These data were also reused for a study on T cells in Graves' hyperthyroidism and ophthalmopathy.

The starting material was peripheral blood mononuclear cells (PBMCs), obtained at new diagnosis, from a patient treated with antithyroid drugs. The source of these receptors is a woman younger than 35 with Graves disease. Donor details come from another sample of the same person, matched by shared clones.

The chain combines TRBV30 with TRBJ1-2, with 7 bases fitting TRBD1. Per germline, CDR1 GTSNPN and CDR2 SVGIG (reference sequence). Trimming removed 4 bases from V and 5 bases from J; junction bases left unmatched: 10. This CDR3 contains 14 residues. The CDR3 nucleotides are TGTGCCTGGACAGAGACCGGGACAGAATATGGCTACACCTTC. As protein: CAWTETGTEYGYTF.

This clonotype was counted many times. The chain combines TRBV12-3 or TRBV12-4 with TRBJ2-4, with TRBD2 identical over 11 bases. CDR3 size: 16 residues. V shed 2 bases, J shed 3 bases, and the junction held 3 bases outside the gene matches. The CDR3 loop reads CASSLTSGSGKNIQYF. As DNA, the CDR3 is TGTGCCAGCAGTTTAACTAGCGGGAGCGGCAAAAACATTCAGTACTTC.

This chain uses TRBV4-2 with TRBJ1-1, with 8 bases matching TRBD1. Germline V CDR1 and CDR2: LGHNA, YNFKEQ. CDR3 length: 14 residues. Trimming cost V 2 bases and J 5 bases; bases outside gene matches: 4. The CDR3 DNA is TGTGCCAGCAGCCAAAATGACAGGGGAACTGAAGCTTTCTTT. Translation: CASSQNDRGTEAFF.

This clonotype was seen repeatedly, ten times or more. This rearrangement joins TRBV20-1 to TRBJ2-1, with 8 bases lining up with TRBD2. This CDR3 has 16 residues. The V gene's germline CDR1 is DFQATT and CDR2 SNEGSKA (reference sequence). Trimming removed 1 base from V and 0 bases from J; junction bases left unmatched: 5. The CDR3 DNA is TGCAGTGCTAGAGGCGAGCGGGGGTCCTCCTACAATGAGCAGTTCTTC. This sequence encodes CSARGERGSSYNEQFF.